One sample yielded the 18 T cell receptor beta chains listed below, sequenced in a study of blood T cell repertoires in COVID-19. The table came from immunoSEQ multiplex PCR; TCRdb's copy has only in-frame clones and leaves some out. Here the sample spans 60,000 or so clones, 65% to 90% being singletons. Sample: peripheral blood. Receptors were obtained from a human donor in a cohort sampled during active COVID-19.

The gene calls are TRBV5-1 and TRBJ2-7; 7 positions agree with TRBD1. The CDR3 extends over 15 amino acids. Germline CDR1 is SGHRS and CDR2 is YFSETQ. The V gene end was trimmed by 4 bases and the J gene end by 4 bases; junction bases not matched to a gene: 11. CDR3 sequence (DNA): TGCGCCAGCAGCGTCCAACAGGGGTTCTTGTACGAGCAGTACTTC. Protein: CASSVQQGFLYEQYF.

J is TRBJ2-3 and V is TRBV9; the D is unclear. This CDR3 is built from 15 residues. CDR1 is SGDLS, CDR2 YYNGEE, per germline. V was shortened by 3 bases and J by 6 bases, with 17 bases between the two germline ends. The chain's CDR3 is CASSARLKNLDTQYF. In DNA form, the CDR3 reads TGTGCCAGCAGCGCGCGACTCAAAAACCTGGATACGCAGTATTTT.

CDR3 residues: CASSGGTDTQYF. The CDR3 DNA is TGCGCCAGTAGCGGGGGCACAGATACGCAGTATTTT. V is TRBV10-1 and J is TRBJ2-3, with 8 bases matching TRBD2. This CDR3 region has 12 residues. Germline CDR1 WNHNN, CDR2 SYGVQD (reference sequence). Trimming at V came to 9 bases and at J to 1 base, leaving 0 bases not matched to a gene.

This rearrangement joins TRBV27 to TRBJ2-7, with 8 bases aligning to TRBD1. The germline V gene encodes CDR1 MNHEY and CDR2 SMNVEV (reference sequence). The ends lost 5 bases at V and 6 bases at J; junction bases unmatched: 15. The CDR3 length is 16 residues. CDR3 protein: CASSPAGARGLSEQYF. The CDR3 nucleotides read TGTGCCAGCAGTCCCGCCGGGGCCAGGGGGCTGTCCGAGCAGTACTTC.

The chain recombines TRBV14 with TRBJ2-3; D not certain. Germline assignment: CDR1 SGHDN and CDR2 FVKESK. V was clipped by 1 base and J by 7 bases, with 9 bases between them. The CDR3 has 13 residues. The CDR3 here is CASSQGSVYTQYF. CDR3 coding DNA: TGTGCCAGCAGCCAAGGGAGCGTATATACGCAGTATTTT.

The chain has TRBV30 and TRBJ2-2; no clear D. The CDR3 spans 13 residues. V lost 4 bases, J lost 0 bases, and 6 bases lay in between. The germline V gene has CDR1 GTSNPN and CDR2 SVGIG (reference sequence). DNA for the CDR3: TGTGCCTGGACAGGCGCGAACACCGGGGAGCTGTTTTTT. Protein product: CAWTGANTGELFF.

The rearrangement uses TRBV5-1 and TRBJ2-3; D not resolved. The germline V gene encodes CDR1 SGHRS and CDR2 YFSETQ. This CDR3 is 14 amino acids long. The ends were cut back, 3 bases at V and 2 bases at J, with 10 bases in the middle. CDR3 amino acids: CASSSQQPTDTQYF. The CDR3 coding sequence is TGCGCCAGCAGCTCCCAACAGCCCACAGATACGCAGTATTTT.

The V gene is TRBV4-3, the J gene TRBJ2-7; 9 bases align to TRBD1. CDR1 is LGHNA and CDR2 is YSLEER in the germline V gene. V lost 3 bases to trimming and J lost 7 bases; unmatched junction nucleotides: 7. The CDR3 totals 14 residues. The CDR3 sequence: CASSQGTGLREQYF. CDR3 in DNA: TGCGCCAGCAGCCAGGGGACAGGGCTCCGGGAGCAGTACTTC.

J is TRBJ1-6 and V is TRBV30; D possibly corresponds to TRBD1 (6 bases). This CDR3 contains 13 residues. Trimming stripped 2 bases from V and 8 bases from J, with 10 bases between. CDR1 and CDR2 from the germline V gene are GTSNPN and SVGIG (reference sequence). This chain's CDR3 is CAWSSNRDSPLHF. The CDR3, as DNA: TGTGCCTGGAGTAGCAACAGGGATTCACCCCTCCACTTT.

This chain joins TRBV18 and TRBJ2-7; TRBD1 is a possible D gene (7 bases). This CDR3 is 14 amino acids long. From germline, CDR1 is KGHSH and CDR2 LQKENI. V lost 4 bases, J lost 2 bases, and 12 bases lay in between. The CDR3 here is CASSLGGTAYEQYF. The CDR3, as DNA: TGTGCCAGCTCACTGGGCGGGACAGCCTACGAGCAGTACTTC.

The chain recombines TRBV7-8 with TRBJ1-1; 9 bases are shared with TRBD1. The trim removed 5 bases at V and 4 bases at J, leaving 17 bases unmatched. Per the germline V gene, CDR1 is SGHVS and CDR2 is FQNEAQ. CDR3 length equals 18 residues. CDR3 bases: TGTGCCAGCAGCGCCAGAGCTCCCGGGACAGGGTTTGGCACTGAAGCTTTCTTT. This encodes CASSARAPGTGFGTEAFF.

The V and J genes are TRBV14 and TRBJ2-2; D is possibly TRBD2 (6 bases). Germline CDR1 is SGHDN and CDR2 is FVKESK. V shed 4 bases and J shed 6 bases, with 12 bases lying between them. The CDR3 runs to 14 residues. DNA of the CDR3: TGTGCCAGCAGCCGGAGGGGCGACTCCGGGGAGCTGTTTTTT. Its translation: CASSRRGDSGELFF.

V is TRBV5-1 and J is TRBJ2-1; TRBD1 might be the D (6 bases). The CDR3 contains 14 residues. The V and J ends lost 5 bases and 5 bases respectively, with 14 bases between them. Germline CDR1 reads SGHRS; CDR2 reads YFSETQ. The DNA for the CDR3 is TGCGCCAGCAGGGCACAGGGCCCTGACAATGAGCAGTTCTTC. This gives the protein CASRAQGPDNEQFF.

In its sample, this clone was seen once. V gene TRBV6-2 or TRBV6-3 combines with J gene TRBJ1-1, with TRBD1 matching over 7 bases. V lost 6 bases, J lost 5 bases, and 9 bases stayed unmatched. In germline, CDR1 is MNHEY, CDR2 SVGEGT. This CDR3 has 14 amino acids. The CDR3, as DNA: TGTGCCAGCAGCCCAGACAGGGTTGGGACTGAAGCTTTCTTT. It codes for CASSPDRVGTEAFF.

The V and J genes are TRBV11-3 and TRBJ1-1; no firm D call. V lost 5 bases and J 4 bases, leaving 20 bases between the germline ends. The CDR3 is 16 residues long. CDR1 and CDR2 from the germline V gene are SGHNT and YENEEA. The CDR3 region has the DNA TGTGCCAGCAGCCGACTTCGCCCGATCATGGGCACTGAAGCTTTCTTT. Translation gives CASSRLRPIMGTEAFF.

This sequence joins TRBV12-5 and TRBJ2-5; 7 nucleotides agree with TRBD1. CDR3 length: 16 amino acids. Germline V lookup: CDR1 LGHNT, CDR2 FRNRAP. V was clipped by 7 bases and J by 2 bases; unmatched bases: 13. This chain's CDR3 is CASASGQLQGQETQYF. In DNA form, the CDR3 reads TGTGCTAGTGCCTCGGGACAGCTACAAGGGCAAGAGACCCAGTACTTC.

This rearrangement joins TRBV30 to TRBJ2-5; 7 bases are a match to TRBD1. Germline V gene data show CDR1 as GTSNPN and CDR2 as SVGIG (reference sequence). The V segment lost 1 base and the J segment 5 bases; nucleotides outside the gene matches: 10. This CDR3 has 15 amino acids. The CDR3 protein is CAWSEGQPGGETQYF. Written as DNA, the CDR3 is TGTGCCTGGAGTGAGGGACAGCCAGGGGGTGAGACCCAGTACTTC.

This clone was picked up one time. The rearrangement joins TRBV11-3 to TRBJ2-6; D unresolved. The germline V gene encodes CDR1 SGHNT and CDR2 YENEEA. The ends were cut back, 8 bases at V and 0 bases at J, with 11 bases in the middle. This CDR3 region has 15 residues. The CDR3 is CASRHRDSGANVLTF. In DNA, the CDR3 is TGTGCCAGCCGACACAGAGACTCTGGGGCCAACGTCCTGACTTTC.